This T cell receptor beta chain came from a study of blood T cell repertoires in COVID-19. Profiling relied on immunoSEQ multiplex PCR, and the TCRdb table lists in-frame clones only, not all of them. The table lists 200,000 to 300,000 clones, 85% to 90% of them singletons. CDR1 and CDR2 (germline): SGHTA, FQGTGA. CDR3 length equals 13 residues. The V end was cut by 6 bases, the J end by 0 bases, with 8 bases between. This TCR was recovered from a woman aged 25 to 39 who had recovered from COVID-19. Sequenced input: PBMCs or T cells enriched from blood (not recorded which). The V call is TRBV7-3, the J call TRBJ1-2, with D unclear. The CDR3 DNA reads TGTGCCAGCAGACCTGACACTAACTATGGCTACACCTTC. It yields the protein CASRPDTNYGYTF.